This T cell receptor (beta chain) originates from a study of shared clonotypes between healthy human individuals. Background on the study: Used for every donor were three CD4 naive, three CD4 memory, two CD8 naive and one CD8 memory plate.

The V end lost 4 bases, the J end lost 3 bases, and 18 bases lay between the germline ends. The CDR3 has 16 residues. Germline CDR1 and CDR2: SGHTA and FQGNSA. Regarding this clone: Its antigen is not known.

Each subset's genomic DNA was split evenly across several immunoSEQ plates. The assay was immunoSEQ multiplex PCR, and TCRdb's table has in-frame clones only and misses some. The data hold around 1.9 million clones, with just over 90% observed a single time. CD45RO-negative, CCR7-positively selected cells formed the naive CD8 fraction, excluding terminally differentiated effector memory CD45RA+ cells. Study conclusions and caveats: It was the few donors that limited the genetic and exposure-history diversity represented.

Sequenced material: naive CD8+ T cells from PBMCs. The chain uses TRBV7-2 and TRBJ1-1; D may be TRBD1 (5 bases). The TCR sequence derives from a man between 18 and 29 years old in good health. Some clones in this sample may be carry-over from other donors' samples. As DNA, the CDR3 is TGTGCCAGCAGCTCCCAGGGTAGGCGCCCGGACACTGAAGCTTTCTTT. Residues: CASSSQGRRPDTEAFF. The full variable domain, its missing parts supplied by reference TRBV7-2 and TRBJ1-1, is GAGVSQSPSNKVTEKGKDVELRCDPISGHTALYWYRQSLGQGLEFLIYFQGNSAPDKSGLPSDRFSAERTGGSVSTLTIQRTQQEDSAVYLCASSSQGRRPDTEAFFGQGTRLTVV.